This is a list of T cell receptor beta chains from one sample in a study of T cells in Graves' hyperthyroidism and ophthalmopathy. TCRdb passed the multiplex PCR reads through MiXCR, listing each CDR3 protein once. This table has about 360,000 distinct CDR3 sequences, around 13% appearing once. The sequenced sample was blood. These receptors all come from a woman aged 18-29 years with Graves' hyperthyroidism. The conserved cysteine and the conserved F or W are not part of the CDR3 here.

V gene	J gene	CDR3 protein
TRBV20-1	TRBJ2-7	SAIPRDHSYEQY
TRBV6-1	NA	AISEPLRDRYNEQY
TRBV5-1	TRBJ2-5	ASSLVRLAGPLGEY
TRBV20-1	TRBJ2-7	SAKLALSSYEQY
TRBV3-1	TRBJ1-5	ASSQDFGGNQPQH
TRBV3-1	TRBJ1-1	ASSQVGRLHTEAF
TRBV27	TRBJ1-6	ASSTQGSYNSPLH
TRBV18	TRBJ2-7	ASSRGVQGGNEQY
TRBV9	TRBJ1-2	ASSGKGKDGYT
TRBV24-1	TRBJ1-5	APEEQTCQPQH
TRBV5-4	TRBJ2-2	ASSLFGSGELF
TRBV14	TRBJ1-1	ASSPMTRVGTEAF
TRBV28	TRBJ1-3	ASSLDDRDRVPFATGNTIY
TRBV20-1	TRBJ2-7	SARDRTSGEQY
TRBV12-3/TRBV12-4	TRBJ2-7	ASSLVSRRTAEQY
TRBV7-9	TRBJ2-1	ASSSGSGAKGNEQF
TRBV10-3	TRBJ2-7	AISESTGYEQY
TRBV6-1	TRBJ1-2	ASSHPSGPRKTGFNYGYT
TRBV19	TRBJ2-2	ASSIQRLAGDISGNTGELF
TRBV5-1	TRBJ2-7	ASSLGPGVPYEQY
TRBV5-1	TRBJ1-2	ASSNGPWGVGYT
TRBV4-1	TRBJ1-2	ASSSTGSSLYGYT
TRBV2	TRBJ2-1	ASSDKAPSSYNEQF
TRBV30	TRBJ1-1	AWKRDLTEAF
TRBV20-1	TRBJ2-4	SARQGGKNIQY
TRBV4-3	TRBJ2-3	ASSPPVDTQY
TRBV19	TRBJ2-2	ASRGRAQRGGELF
TRBV2	TRBJ1-3	ASSEIPGPGNTIY
TRBV11-2	TRBJ1-6	ASSLAGKGSPLH
TRBV20-1	TRBJ2-5	SARAGGRETQY
TRBV11-3	TRBJ2-6	ASSPWVGDRAGANVLT
TRBV30	TRBJ1-2	AWSVRVRQGNGYT
TRBV30	TRBJ1-2	AWEPGTAGNYGYT
TRBV4-1	TRBJ2-7	ASSGGFYEQY
TRBV12-3/TRBV12-4	TRBJ2-2	AQPGGGPDGELF
TRBV9	TRBJ2-7	ASSLSRGQGTYEQY
TRBV6-1	TRBJ2-3	ASSTGYTDTQY
TRBV11-1	TRBJ2-5	ASSLILQETQY
TRBV6-1	TRBJ1-5	ASSTGTDDQPQH
TRBV7-9	TRBJ2-2	ASWIAGVPGELF
TRBV20-1	TRBJ2-3	SAESTERGTDTQY
TRBV12-3/TRBV12-4	TRBJ1-3	ASSSGQGRGNTIY
TRBV13	TRBJ1-2	ASSVGTGYT
TRBV28	TRBJ2-5	ASSRGQGETQY
TRBV2	TRBJ1-5	ASSERQELGNQPQH
TRBV20-1	TRBJ1-5	SASRGSSGNQPQH
TRBV30	TRBJ2-7	AWSTGAPHEQY
TRBV27	TRBJ2-5	ASRTKRKTQY
TRBV7-9	TRBJ1-2	ASTQPGRDRSNYGYT
TRBV4-1	TRBJ1-5	ASSQLGQINQPQH
TRBV5-1	TRBJ1-1	ASSSSLWEGLNTEAF
TRBV2	TRBJ1-2	ASTRDNYGYT
TRBV19	TRBJ1-2	ASSEDRLYGYT
TRBV6-2/TRBV6-3	TRBJ2-3	ASSSLAGGGRDTQY
TRBV7-2	TRBJ1-1	ASSSYTGYAF
TRBV7-3	TRBJ2-1	ASSSGTDNHEQF
TRBV29-1	TRBJ1-2	SVEVAASGGYT